Listed below are T cell receptor beta chains from one sample, sequenced in a study of blood T cell repertoires in COVID-19. Libraries were prepared by immunoSEQ multiplex PCR; TCRdb keeps only in-frame clonotypes and omits some of them. This table has some 290,000 clones, 89% appearing once. The sample taken for sequencing was PBMCs or T cells enriched from blood (not recorded which). The receptors here all came from a woman between 25 and 40 years old who had recovered from COVID-19. Both conserved end residues are part of each CDR3. The D gene is left open where the match is weak. A clone size is listed for some rows: how often the clone was seen (once, few, many), or a class if it is expanded.

d_gene	j_gene	abundance	v_gene	CDR3aa	CDR3nt
TRBD1	TRBJ2-2	NA	TRBV5-1	CASSSGQGVAGELFF	TGCGCCAGCAGCTCTGGACAGGGGGTCGCCGGGGAGCTGTTTTTT
NA	TRBJ1-5	NA	TRBV6-2/TRBV6-3	CASSSGGYYQPQHF	TGTGCCAGCAGTTCCGGCGGTTATTATCAGCCCCAGCATTTT
TRBD1	TRBJ2-5	NA	TRBV27	CASSGTAQETQYF	TGTGCCAGCAGTGGGACAGCTCAAGAGACCCAGTACTTC
NA	TRBJ1-5	NA	TRBV27	CASSPHHNQPQHF	TGTGCCAGCAGTCCACACCACAATCAGCCCCAGCATTTT
TRBD1	TRBJ1-2	once	TRBV3-1/TRBV3-2	CASSQVLQGGQYGYTF	TGTGCCAGCAGCCAAGTGCTGCAGGGGGGACAATATGGCTACACCTTC
NA	TRBJ2-2	NA	TRBV18	CASSPSSGFHTGELFF	TGTGCCAGCTCACCATCCTCAGGGTTTCACACCGGGGAGCTGTTTTTT
NA	TRBJ2-1	NA	TRBV11-2	CASSARGGGSSYNEQFF	TGTGCCAGCAGCGCCCGGGGTGGGGGGAGCTCCTACAATGAGCAGTTCTTC
NA	TRBJ2-3	NA	TRBV5-5	CASSLGSATRDTQYF	TGTGCCAGCAGCTTGGGGTCTGCGACTAGAGATACGCAGTATTTT
NA	TRBJ2-1	NA	TRBV5-1	CASSLGGSNKEQFF	TGCGCCAGCAGCTTGGGTGGGAGCAACAAGGAGCAGTTCTTC
TRBD1	TRBJ2-7	NA	TRBV5-1	CASGWGQDYEQYF	TGCGCCAGCGGCTGGGGACAGGATTACGAGCAGTACTTC
NA	TRBJ2-2	few	TRBV7-9	CASSLRRNTGELFF	TGTGCCAGCAGCTTAAGGAGGAACACCGGGGAGCTGTTTTTT
NA	TRBJ2-5	NA	TRBV9	CASSLTGLQETQYF	TGTGCCAGCAGCCTGACGGGTCTTCAAGAGACCCAGTACTTC
NA	TRBJ1-6	few	TRBV6-5	CASSLGRENSPLHF	TGTGCCAGCAGTTTGGGCAGGGAAAATTCACCCCTCCACTTT
TRBD2	TRBJ2-1	NA	TRBV5-1	CASSRSGRGDEQFF	TGCGCCAGCAGCCGTAGCGGGAGAGGAGATGAGCAGTTCTTC
NA	TRBJ1-3	NA	TRBV7-2	CASSLGGGNTIYF	TGTGCCAGCAGCTTAGGCGGGGGAAACACCATATATTTT
NA	TRBJ2-1	NA	TRBV12-3/TRBV12-4	CASSPTGNLEQFF	TGTGCCAGCAGTCCCACAGGGAATCTCGAGCAGTTCTTC
NA	TRBJ2-1	NA	TRBV6-5	CASSRSSDAYNEQFF	TGTGCCAGCAGTCGCTCTAGCGACGCCTACAATGAGCAGTTCTTC
NA	TRBJ2-7	NA	TRBV11-2	CASSSLQGTSYEQYF	TGTGCCAGCAGCTCCTTACAGGGTACATCCTACGAGCAGTACTTC
NA	TRBJ1-6	NA	TRBV9	CASSVNFEPHNSPLHF	TGTGCCAGCAGCGTAAACTTCGAGCCACATAATTCACCCCTCCACTTT
TRBD1	TRBJ1-4	NA	TRBV5-1	CASSLTGGVEKLFF	TGCGCCAGCAGCTTGACAGGGGGTGTCGAAAAACTGTTTTTT
NA	TRBJ1-2	NA	TRBV28	CASSSWAEQLYGYTF	TGTGCCAGCAGTTCGTGGGCCGAACAACTTTATGGCTACACCTTC
TRBD1	TRBJ1-1	NA	TRBV10-3	CAISEIWGQNEAFF	TGTGCCATCAGTGAAATTTGGGGACAGAATGAAGCTTTCTTT
NA	TRBJ2-7	NA	TRBV27	CASRSENYYEQYF	TGTGCCAGCAGATCCGAGAACTACTACGAGCAGTACTTC
TRBD1	TRBJ1-1	NA	TRBV5-4	CASSSSGTGGRGDTEAFF	TGTGCCAGCAGCTCTTCCGGGACAGGGGGCAGGGGGGACACTGAAGCTTTCTTT
TRBD1	TRBJ2-7	NA	TRBV19	CASSITPGQAYEQYF	TGTGCCAGTAGTATTACACCGGGACAGGCCTACGAGCAGTACTTC
NA	TRBJ1-3	NA	TRBV4-2	CASSQDPQGTGGNTIYF	TGTGCCAGCAGCCAAGATCCGCAGGGGACCGGCGGAAACACCATATATTTT
NA	TRBJ2-5	NA	TRBV2	CASEFRAAETQYF	TGTGCCAGCGAATTCAGGGCTGCGGAGACCCAGTACTTC
NA	TRBJ1-2	NA	TRBV6-2/TRBV6-3	CASSYDGRGYYGYTF	TGTGCCAGCAGTTACGACGGCAGGGGATACTATGGCTACACCTTC
TRBD2	TRBJ2-5	NA	TRBV7-7	CASSSKGLANQETQYF	TGTGCTAGCAGCTCGAAGGGACTAGCAAACCAAGAGACCCAGTACTTC
NA	TRBJ2-7	NA	TRBV28	CASMLRPPTSVPYEQYF	TGTGCCAGCATGCTAAGGCCCCCGACTTCGGTCCCCTACGAGCAGTACTTC
NA	TRBJ2-7	NA	TRBV11-2	CASSSRRLGQGFSYEQYF	TGTGCCAGCAGCTCCCGACGATTGGGGCAGGGATTTTCCTACGAGCAGTACTTC
NA	TRBJ2-3	NA	TRBV7-2	CASSRQLTRTDTQYF	TGTGCCAGCAGTCGCCAACTCACCCGCACAGATACGCAGTATTTT
NA	TRBJ1-4	NA	TRBV3-1/TRBV3-2	CASSQEGQGCEKLFF	TGTGCCAGCAGCCAAGAAGGCCAGGGGTGTGAAAAACTGTTTTTT
TRBD1	TRBJ1-3	NA	TRBV6-1	CASSEQTGGRNTIYF	TGTGCCAGCAGTGAGCAGACAGGGGGCAGAAACACCATATATTTT
NA	TRBJ2-7	NA	TRBV5-1	CASSPLAYSYEQYF	TGCGCCAGCAGCCCCCTAGCGTACTCCTACGAGCAGTACTTC
TRBD1	TRBJ2-3	NA	TRBV9	CASSPREGASDTQYF	TGTGCCAGCAGCCCCCGAGAGGGGGCGTCAGATACGCAGTATTTT
TRBD2	TRBJ2-1	NA	TRBV7-9	CASSDPPGTSGGNEQFF	TGTGCCAGCAGCGACCCGCCCGGGACTAGCGGGGGCAATGAGCAGTTCTTC
TRBD1	TRBJ1-1	NA	TRBV18	CASSTQKTGDPTMNTEAFF	TGTGCCAGCTCAACACAAAAGACAGGGGACCCGACTATGAACACTGAAGCTTTCTTT
NA	TRBJ1-2	NA	TRBV4-1	CASSTTKPNGVYGYTF	TGCGCCAGCAGCACTACTAAACCGAACGGGGTTTATGGCTACACCTTC
TRBD2	TRBJ2-3	NA	TRBV28	CAKDAGFGASGRAELTDTQYF	TGTGCCAAAGATGCGGGGTTCGGGGCTAGCGGGAGGGCCGAACTCACAGATACGCAGTATTTT
NA	TRBJ2-6	NA	TRBV6-5	CASSYGRDSGANVLTF	TGTGCCAGCAGTTATGGGCGCGACTCTGGGGCCAACGTCCTGACTTTC
TRBD2	TRBJ2-1	NA	TRBV19	CASKAGGRSYNEQFF	TGTGCCAGCAAAGCGGGAGGACGTTCCTACAATGAGCAGTTCTTC
NA	TRBJ1-1	NA	TRBV6-4	CASSDGTPNTEAFF	TGTGCCAGCAGTGACGGGACACCTAACACTGAAGCTTTCTTT
NA	TRBJ1-2	once	TRBV15	CATSRDQGPIYGYTF	TGTGCCACCAGCAGAGATCAGGGGCCGATCTATGGCTACACCTTC
NA	TRBJ1-3	NA	TRBV21-1	CASIHNPRQIRSTENSGNTIYF	TGTGCCAGCATCCATAACCCAAGACAGATTAGAAGCACTGAAAACTCTGGAAACACCATATATTTT
TRBD2	TRBJ2-1	NA	TRBV4-3	CASSHSLSAGGRPNEQFF	TGCGCCAGCAGTCATTCCCTAAGTGCGGGAGGACGCCCCAATGAGCAGTTCTTC
NA	TRBJ2-7	NA	TRBV7-9	CASSPKLDLTGSIHEQYF	TGTGCCAGCAGCCCTAAACTGGACCTTACAGGGTCTATACACGAGCAGTACTTC
NA	TRBJ2-5	once	TRBV7-7	CASSFGGVETQYF	TGTGCTAGCAGCTTCGGGGGAGTGGAGACCCAGTACTTC